The entry that follows covers one T cell receptor beta chain sequence. Its antigen is undetermined. The table came from immunoSEQ multiplex PCR; TCRdb's copy has only in-frame clones and leaves some out. This table has fewer than 200,000 clones, about 88% appearing once. These data belong to a study of T cell responses to AZD1222 COVID-19 vaccine. Findings and caveats of the study: The CD4 TCRs associated with vaccination extended across spike and predominated at 160-218 and 743-854.

The CDR3 is 16 residues long. J gave up 0 bases and V 5 bases, and 7 bases lay outside the gene matches. Germline CDR1 is SEHNR and CDR2 is FQNEAQ (reference sequence). The chain is built from TRBV7-9 and TRBJ2-3, with 8 bases fitting TRBD1. Sample: peripheral blood, taken 28 days after the second AZD1222 dose. This TCR was sampled from an adult who received the AZD1222 COVID-19 vaccine. In DNA, the CDR3 is TGTGCCAGCAGCCCCGTCCGGACAGGGAGCACAGATACGCAGTATTTT. Protein sequence: CASSPVRTGSTDTQYF.